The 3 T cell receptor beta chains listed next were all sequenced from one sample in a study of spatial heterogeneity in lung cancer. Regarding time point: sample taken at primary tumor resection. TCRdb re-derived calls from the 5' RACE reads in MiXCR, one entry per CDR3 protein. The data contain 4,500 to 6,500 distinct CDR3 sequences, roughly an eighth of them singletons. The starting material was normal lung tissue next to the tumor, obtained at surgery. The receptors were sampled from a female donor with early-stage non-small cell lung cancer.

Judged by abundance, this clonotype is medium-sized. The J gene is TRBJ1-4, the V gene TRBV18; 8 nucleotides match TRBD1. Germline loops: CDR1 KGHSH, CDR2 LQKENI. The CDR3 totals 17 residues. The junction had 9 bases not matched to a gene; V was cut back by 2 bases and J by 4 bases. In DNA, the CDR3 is TGTGCCAGCTCACCAGCGAATCCGGGACAGGTTAATGAAAAACTGTTTTTT. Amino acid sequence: CASSPANPGQVNEKLFF. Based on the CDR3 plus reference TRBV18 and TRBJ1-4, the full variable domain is NAGVMQNPRHLVRRRGQEARLRCSPMKGHSHVYWYRQLPEEGLKFMVYLQKENIIDESGMPKERFSAEFPKEGPSILRIQQVVRGDSAAYFCASSPANPGQVNEKLFFGSGTQLSVL.

CDR3 in DNA: TGTGCCAGCTCACCTAGTCAGGCTAGCGGCTACAATGAGCAGTTCTTC. Amino acid sequence: CASSPSQASGYNEQFF. The J gene is TRBJ2-1, the V gene TRBV18; 7 bases map to TRBD2. The junction had 8 bases not matched to a gene; V was cut back by 3 bases and J by 3 bases. The CDR3 has 16 residues. Germline-derived CDR1 and CDR2 are KGHSH and LQKENI. Drawing the rest from reference TRBV18 and TRBJ2-1, the complete variable domain is NAGVMQNPRHLVRRRGQEARLRCSPMKGHSHVYWYRQLPEEGLKFMVYLQKENIIDESGMPKERFSAEFPKEGPSILRIQQVVRGDSAAYFCASSPSQASGYNEQFFGPGTRLTVL.

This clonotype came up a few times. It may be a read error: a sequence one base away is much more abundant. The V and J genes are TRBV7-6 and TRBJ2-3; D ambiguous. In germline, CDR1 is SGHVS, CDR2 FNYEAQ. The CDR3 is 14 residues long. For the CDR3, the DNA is TGTGTCAGCAGCTCCGGATTGGGCACAGATACGCAGTATTTT. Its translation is CVSSSGLGTDTQYF.